The clone carrying this T cell receptor (beta chain) was observed a handful of times. V lost 4 bases, J lost 6 bases, and 16 bases lay in between. Germline V lookup: CDR1 LGHNA, CDR2 YSLEER. The CDR3 is 15 residues long. This sample stems from a study of sequential checkpoint blockade in melanoma. Treatment described: randomized to nivolumab then ipilimumab (arm A) or the reverse (arm B). Live CD3+CD8+ CD19− CD56− cells were sorted from PBMCs. Assay: immunoSEQ multiplex PCR; the TCRdb copy retains only in-frame clones and omits some. The table has approximately 5,200 clones, about three quarters seen once.

This sequence was found in a human donor with melanoma. Sequencing was performed on CD8+ T cells sorted from blood (inferred from file names), taken from a patient given nivolumab and ipilimumab in sequence. The rearrangement uses TRBV4-3 and TRBJ2-1, with a tentative D call TRBD2 (6 bases). For the CDR3, the DNA is TGCGCCAGCAGCCCCCACGGAGGGGTAGTCAATGAGCAGTTCTTC. This encodes CASSPHGGVVNEQFF.